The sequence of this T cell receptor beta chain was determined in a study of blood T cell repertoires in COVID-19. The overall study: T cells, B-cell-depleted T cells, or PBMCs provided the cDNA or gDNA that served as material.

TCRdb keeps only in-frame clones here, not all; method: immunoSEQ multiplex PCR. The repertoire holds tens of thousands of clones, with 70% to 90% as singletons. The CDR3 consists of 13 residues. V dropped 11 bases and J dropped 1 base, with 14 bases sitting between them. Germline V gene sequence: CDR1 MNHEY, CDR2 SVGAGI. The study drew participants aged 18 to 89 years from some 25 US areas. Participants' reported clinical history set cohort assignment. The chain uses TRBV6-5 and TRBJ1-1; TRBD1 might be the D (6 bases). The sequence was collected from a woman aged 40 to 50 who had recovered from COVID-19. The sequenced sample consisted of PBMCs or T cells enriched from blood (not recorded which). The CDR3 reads CAHSSGQNTEAFF. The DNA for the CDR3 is TGTGCCCACAGCTCGGGACAGAACACTGAAGCTTTCTTT.